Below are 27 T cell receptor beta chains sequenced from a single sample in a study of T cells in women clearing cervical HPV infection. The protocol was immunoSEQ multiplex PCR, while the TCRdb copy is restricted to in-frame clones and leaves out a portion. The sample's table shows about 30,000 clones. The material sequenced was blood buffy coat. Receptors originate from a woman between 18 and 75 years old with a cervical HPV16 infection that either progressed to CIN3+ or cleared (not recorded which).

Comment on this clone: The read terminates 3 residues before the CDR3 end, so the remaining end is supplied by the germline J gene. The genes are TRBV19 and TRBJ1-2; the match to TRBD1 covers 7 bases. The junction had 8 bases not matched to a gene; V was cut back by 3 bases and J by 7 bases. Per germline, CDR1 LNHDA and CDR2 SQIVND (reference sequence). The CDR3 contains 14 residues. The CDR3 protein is CASSIGTASGGYTF. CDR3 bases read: TGTGCCAGTAGTATCGGGACAGCTTCGGGTGGC.

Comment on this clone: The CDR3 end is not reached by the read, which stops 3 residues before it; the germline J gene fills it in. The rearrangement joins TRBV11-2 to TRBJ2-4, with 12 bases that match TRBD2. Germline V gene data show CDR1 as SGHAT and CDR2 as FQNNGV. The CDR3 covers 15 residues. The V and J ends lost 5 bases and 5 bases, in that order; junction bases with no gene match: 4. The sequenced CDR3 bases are TGTGCCAGCAGCCGTGCTAGCGGGGGGGAAAACATT. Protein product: CASSRASGGENI. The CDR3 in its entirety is CASSRASGGENIQYF.

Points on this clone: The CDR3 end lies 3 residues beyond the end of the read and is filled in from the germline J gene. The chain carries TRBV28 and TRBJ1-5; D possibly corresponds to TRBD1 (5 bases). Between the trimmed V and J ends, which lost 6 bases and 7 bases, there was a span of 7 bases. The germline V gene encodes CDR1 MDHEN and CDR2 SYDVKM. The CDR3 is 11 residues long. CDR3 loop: CASRGRQPQHF. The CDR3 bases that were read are TGTGCCAGCAGGGGGCGCCAGCCC.

Partial CDR3 DNA: TGTGCCAGCAGACTCACCGGGACTTCATGGAAAAACATT. This translates into CASRLTGTSWKNI. The full CDR3 protein reads CASRLTGTSWKNIQYF. The rearrangement uses TRBV2 and TRBJ2-4; TRBD2 is a possible D gene (6 bases). The read falls 3 residues short of the CDR3 end, and the missing part is taken from the germline J gene. The germline V gene encodes CDR1 SNHLY and CDR2 FYNNEI. Trimming removed 6 bases at V and 4 bases at J, with 19 bases between. This CDR3 has 16 amino acids.

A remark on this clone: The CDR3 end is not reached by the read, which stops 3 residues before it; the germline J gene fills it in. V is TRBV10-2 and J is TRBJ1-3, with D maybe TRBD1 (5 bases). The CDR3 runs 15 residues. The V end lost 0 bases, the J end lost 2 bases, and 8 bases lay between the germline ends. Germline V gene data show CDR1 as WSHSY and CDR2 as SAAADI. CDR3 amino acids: CASSESEGAGNTIYF. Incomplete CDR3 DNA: TGCGCCAGCAGTGAGTCAGAAGGGGCTGGAAACACC.

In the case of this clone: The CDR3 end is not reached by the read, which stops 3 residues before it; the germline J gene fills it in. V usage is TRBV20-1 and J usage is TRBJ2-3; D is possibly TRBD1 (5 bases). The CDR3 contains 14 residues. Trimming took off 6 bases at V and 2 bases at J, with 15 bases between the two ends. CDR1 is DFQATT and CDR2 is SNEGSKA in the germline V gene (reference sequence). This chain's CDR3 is CSAPSQGYTDTQYF. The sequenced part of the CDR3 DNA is TGCAGTGCCCCCTCCCAGGGTTACACAGATACG.

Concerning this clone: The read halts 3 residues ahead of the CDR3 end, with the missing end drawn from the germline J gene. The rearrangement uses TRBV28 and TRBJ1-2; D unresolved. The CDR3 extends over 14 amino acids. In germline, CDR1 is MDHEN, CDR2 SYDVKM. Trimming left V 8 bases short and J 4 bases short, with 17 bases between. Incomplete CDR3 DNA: TGTGCCAGCCTGTCCGCCCACCGGGGCTATGGC. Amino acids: CASLSAHRGYG. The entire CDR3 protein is CASLSAHRGYGYTF.

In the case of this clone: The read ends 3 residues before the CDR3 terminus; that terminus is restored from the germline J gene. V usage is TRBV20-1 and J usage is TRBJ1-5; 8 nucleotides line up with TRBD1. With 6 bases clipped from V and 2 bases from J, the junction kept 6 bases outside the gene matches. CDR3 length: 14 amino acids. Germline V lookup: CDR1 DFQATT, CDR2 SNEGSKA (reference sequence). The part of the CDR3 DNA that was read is TGCAGTGCCCTACAGGGGGGCGGCAATCAGCCC. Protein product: CSALQGGGNQP. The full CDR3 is CSALQGGGNQPQHF.

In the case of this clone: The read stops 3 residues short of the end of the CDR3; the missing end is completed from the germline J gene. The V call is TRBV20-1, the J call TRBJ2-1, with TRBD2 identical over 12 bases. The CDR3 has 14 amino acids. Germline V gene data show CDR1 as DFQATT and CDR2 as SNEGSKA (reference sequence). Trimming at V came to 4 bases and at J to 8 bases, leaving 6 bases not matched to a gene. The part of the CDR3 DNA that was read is TGCAGTGCTACCGGACTAGCGGGGATGTATGAG. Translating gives CSATGLAGMYE. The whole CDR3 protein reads CSATGLAGMYEQFF.

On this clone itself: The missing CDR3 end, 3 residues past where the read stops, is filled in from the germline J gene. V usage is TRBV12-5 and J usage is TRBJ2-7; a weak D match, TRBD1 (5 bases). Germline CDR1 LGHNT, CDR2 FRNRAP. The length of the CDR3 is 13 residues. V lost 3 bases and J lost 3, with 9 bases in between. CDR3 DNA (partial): TGTGCTAGTGGTTTTGGGGCAAACTACGAG. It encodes CASGFGANYE. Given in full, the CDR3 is CASGFGANYEQYF.

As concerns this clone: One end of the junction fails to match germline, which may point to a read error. CDR3 bases read: TGCAGTACTAGCGGGGGAAGCACAGATACG. Amino acid sequence: CSTSGGSTDT. The full CDR3 is CSTSGGSTDTQYF. The genes are TRBV20-1 and TRBJ2-3; 11 nucleotides align to TRBD2. The CDR3 goes on 3 residues after the read ends, and that part is filled in from the germline J gene. The germline gives CDR1 DFQATT, CDR2 SNEGSKA (reference sequence). CDR3 length equals 13 residues.

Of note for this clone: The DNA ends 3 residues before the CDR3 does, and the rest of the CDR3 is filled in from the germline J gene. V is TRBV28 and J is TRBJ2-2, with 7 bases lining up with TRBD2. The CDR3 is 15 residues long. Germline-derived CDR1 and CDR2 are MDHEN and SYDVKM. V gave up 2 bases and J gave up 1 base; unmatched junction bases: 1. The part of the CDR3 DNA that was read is TGTGCCAGCAGTTTAAGCGGGGAGAACACCGGGGAG. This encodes CASSLSGENTGE. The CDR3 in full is CASSLSGENTGELFF.

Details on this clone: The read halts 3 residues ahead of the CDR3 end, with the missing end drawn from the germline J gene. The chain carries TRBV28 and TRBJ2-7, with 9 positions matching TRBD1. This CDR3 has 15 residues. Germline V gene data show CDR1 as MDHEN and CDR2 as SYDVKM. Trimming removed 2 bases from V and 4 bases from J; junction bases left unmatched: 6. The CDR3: CASSLGTGHMYEQYF. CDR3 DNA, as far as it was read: TGTGCCAGCAGTTTAGGGACAGGGCATATGTACGAG.

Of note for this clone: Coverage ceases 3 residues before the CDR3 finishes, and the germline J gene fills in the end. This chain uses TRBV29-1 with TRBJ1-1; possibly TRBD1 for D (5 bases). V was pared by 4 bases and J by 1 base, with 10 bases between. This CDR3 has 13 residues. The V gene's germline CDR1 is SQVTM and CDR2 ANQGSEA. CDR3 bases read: TGCAGCGTTGTTGGCAGGGAGAACACTGAA. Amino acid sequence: CSVVGRENTE. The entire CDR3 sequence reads CSVVGRENTEAFF.

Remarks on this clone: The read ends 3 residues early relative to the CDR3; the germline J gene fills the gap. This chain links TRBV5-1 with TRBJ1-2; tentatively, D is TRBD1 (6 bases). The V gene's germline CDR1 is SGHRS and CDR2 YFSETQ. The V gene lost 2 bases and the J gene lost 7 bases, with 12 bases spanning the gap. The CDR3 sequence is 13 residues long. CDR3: CASSLAGVGGYTF. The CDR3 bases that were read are TGCGCCAGCAGCTTAGCAGGGGTAGGTGGC.

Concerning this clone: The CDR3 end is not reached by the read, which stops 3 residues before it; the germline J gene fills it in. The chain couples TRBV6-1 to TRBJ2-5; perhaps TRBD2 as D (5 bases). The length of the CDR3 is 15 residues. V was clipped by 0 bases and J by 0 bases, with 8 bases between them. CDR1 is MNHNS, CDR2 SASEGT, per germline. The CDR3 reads CASSEARVYQETQYF. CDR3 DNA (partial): TGTGCCAGCAGTGAAGCGCGGGTGTACCAAGAGACC.

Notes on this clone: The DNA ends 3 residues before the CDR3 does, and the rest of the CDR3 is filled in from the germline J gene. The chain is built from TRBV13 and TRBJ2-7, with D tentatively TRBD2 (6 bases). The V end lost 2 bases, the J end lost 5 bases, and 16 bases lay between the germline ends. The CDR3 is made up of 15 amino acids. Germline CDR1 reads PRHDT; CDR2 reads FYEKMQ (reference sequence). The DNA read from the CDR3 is TGTGCCAGCAGCTTAATGATGGAGGGGCAGGACGAG. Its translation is CASSLMMEGQDE. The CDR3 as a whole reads CASSLMMEGQDEQYF.

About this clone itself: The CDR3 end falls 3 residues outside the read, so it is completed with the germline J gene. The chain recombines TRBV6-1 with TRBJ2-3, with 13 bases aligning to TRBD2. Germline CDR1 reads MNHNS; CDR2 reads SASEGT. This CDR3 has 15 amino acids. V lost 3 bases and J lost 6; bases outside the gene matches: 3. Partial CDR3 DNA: TGTGCCAGCAGTGAGGGGACTAGCGGGGTTGATACG. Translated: CASSEGTSGVDT. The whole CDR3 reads CASSEGTSGVDTQYF.

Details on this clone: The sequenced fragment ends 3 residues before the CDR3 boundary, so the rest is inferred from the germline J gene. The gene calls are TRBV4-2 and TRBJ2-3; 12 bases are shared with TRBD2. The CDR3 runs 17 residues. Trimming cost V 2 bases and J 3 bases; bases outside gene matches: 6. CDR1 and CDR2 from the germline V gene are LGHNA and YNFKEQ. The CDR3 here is CASSQTPSGGGTDTQYF. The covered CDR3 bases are TGTGCCAGCAGCCAAACTCCTAGCGGGGGGGGAACAGATACG.

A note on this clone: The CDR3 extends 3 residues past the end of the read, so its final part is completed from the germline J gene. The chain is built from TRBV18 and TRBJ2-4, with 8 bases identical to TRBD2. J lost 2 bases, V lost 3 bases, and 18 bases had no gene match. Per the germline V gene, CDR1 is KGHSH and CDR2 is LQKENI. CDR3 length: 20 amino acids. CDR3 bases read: TGTGCCAGCTCACCGGGCACGGGGGGGAATTCCGGGGAGACCAAAAACATT. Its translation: CASSPGTGGNSGETKNI. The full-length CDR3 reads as CASSPGTGGNSGETKNIQYF.

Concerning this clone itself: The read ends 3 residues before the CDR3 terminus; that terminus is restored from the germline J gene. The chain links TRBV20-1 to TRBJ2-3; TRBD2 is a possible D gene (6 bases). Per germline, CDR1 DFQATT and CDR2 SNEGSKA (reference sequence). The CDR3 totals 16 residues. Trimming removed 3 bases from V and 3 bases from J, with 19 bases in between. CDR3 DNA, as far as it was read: TGCAGTGCTAGGTTTAGCGCGGGGAGAAGGACAGATACG. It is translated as CSARFSAGRRTDT. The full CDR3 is CSARFSAGRRTDTQYF.

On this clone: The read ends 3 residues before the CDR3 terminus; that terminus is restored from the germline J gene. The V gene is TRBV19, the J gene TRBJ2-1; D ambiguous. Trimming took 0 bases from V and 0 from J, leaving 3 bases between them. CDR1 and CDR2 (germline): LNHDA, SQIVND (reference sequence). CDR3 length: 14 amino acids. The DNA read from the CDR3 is TGTGCCAGTAGTATAGATAGCTCCTACAATGAG. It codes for CASSIDSSYNE. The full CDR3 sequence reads CASSIDSSYNEQFF.

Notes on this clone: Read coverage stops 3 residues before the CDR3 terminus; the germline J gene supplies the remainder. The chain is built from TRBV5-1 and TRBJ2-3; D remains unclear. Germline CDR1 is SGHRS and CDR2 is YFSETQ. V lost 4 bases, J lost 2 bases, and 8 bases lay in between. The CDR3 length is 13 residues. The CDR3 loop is CASSLTSTDTQYF. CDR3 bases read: TGCGCCAGCAGCCTAACCTCCACAGATACG.

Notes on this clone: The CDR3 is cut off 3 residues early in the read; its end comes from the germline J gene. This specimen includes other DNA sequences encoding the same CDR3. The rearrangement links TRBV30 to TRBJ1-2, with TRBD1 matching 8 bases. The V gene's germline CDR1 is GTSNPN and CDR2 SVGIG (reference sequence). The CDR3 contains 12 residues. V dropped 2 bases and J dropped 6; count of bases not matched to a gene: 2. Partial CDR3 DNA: TGTGCCTGGAGTCAGGGGGCGGATGGC. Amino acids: CAWSQGADG. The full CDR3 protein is CAWSQGADGYTF.

CDR3 bases read: TGCAGTGCTAGACCCAGACTGGGTGACCAAGAGACC. Its translation is CSARPRLGDQET. The whole CDR3 region reads CSARPRLGDQETQYF. The chain joins TRBV20-1 to TRBJ2-5; no clear D gene. The read ends 3 residues shy of where the CDR3 ends; the end is completed using the germline J gene. This CDR3 is 15 amino acids long. V was trimmed by 2 bases and J by 0 bases, leaving 13 bases between them. The germline V gene has CDR1 DFQATT and CDR2 SNEGSKA (reference sequence).

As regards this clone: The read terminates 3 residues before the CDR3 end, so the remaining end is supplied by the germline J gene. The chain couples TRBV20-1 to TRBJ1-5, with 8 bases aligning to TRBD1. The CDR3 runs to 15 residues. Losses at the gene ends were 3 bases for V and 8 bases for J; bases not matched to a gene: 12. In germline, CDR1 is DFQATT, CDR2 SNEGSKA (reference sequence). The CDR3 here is CSARDPTGEVKPQHF. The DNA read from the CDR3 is TGCAGTGCTAGGGATCCGACAGGGGAAGTGAAGCCC.

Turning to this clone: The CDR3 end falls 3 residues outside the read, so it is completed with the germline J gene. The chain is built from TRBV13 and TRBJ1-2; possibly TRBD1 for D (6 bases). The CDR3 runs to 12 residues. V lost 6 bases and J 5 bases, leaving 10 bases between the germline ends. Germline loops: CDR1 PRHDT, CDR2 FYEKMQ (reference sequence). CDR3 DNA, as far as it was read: TGTGCCAGCAGGGAACAGGGTTATGGC. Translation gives CASREQGYG. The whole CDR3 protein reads CASREQGYGYTF.